The next 5 T cell receptor beta chains were all read from a single sample in a study of sequential checkpoint blockade in melanoma. Data came from immunoSEQ multiplex PCR; TCRdb stores just in-frame clones and leaves some out. The sample carries 9,000 to 10,000 clones, around 73% recorded once. The treatment: randomized to nivolumab then ipilimumab (arm A) or the reverse (arm B). Source: CD8+ T cells sorted from blood (inferred from file names), taken from a patient given nivolumab and ipilimumab in sequence. The receptor set was obtained from a human donor with melanoma.

The V and J genes are TRBV6-4 and TRBJ2-3, with 8 bases fitting TRBD1. J gave up 3 bases and V 5 bases, and 7 bases lay outside the gene matches. Germline V gene lookup returns CDR1 MRHNA and CDR2 SNTAGT. This CDR3 has 15 residues. For the CDR3, the DNA is TGTGCCAGCAGTCCAGACCAGGGGGCTACAGATACGCAGTATTTT. Translated: CASSPDQGATDTQYF.

This clone was observed a single time. V is TRBV11-2 and J is TRBJ1-1, with unresolved D. Germline-derived CDR1 and CDR2 are SGHAT and FQNNGV. The germline V and J ends were trimmed by 4 bases and 1 base, with 22 bases remaining between them. The CDR3 spans 18 residues. The CDR3 DNA reads as TGTGCCAGCAGCTCCATCCATTCGGTCGACATTGGGAACACTGAAGCTTTCTTT. Encoded protein: CASSSIHSVDIGNTEAFF. The full variable domain, rest sourced from reference TRBV11-2 and TRBJ1-1, is EAGVAQSPRYKIIEKRQSVAFWCNPISGHATLYWYQQILGQGPKLLIQFQNNGVVDDSQLPKDRFSAERLKGVDSTLKIQPAKLEDSAVYLCASSSIHSVDIGNTEAFFGQGTRLTVV.

Comments on this clone: At one end the junction does not follow the germline gene, possibly because of a read error. V and J are TRBV7-7 and TRBJ1-1; D is undetermined. CDR3 size: 13 residues. The germline V gene encodes CDR1 SSHAT and CDR2 FNYEAQ (reference sequence). CDR3 nucleotides: TGTGCTAGCAGCTTAGCGTCAGACACTGAAGCTTTCTTT. Protein: CASSLASDTEAFF.

V and J are TRBV6-1 and TRBJ2-1, with TRBD2 matching 8 bases. This CDR3 is built from 14 residues. Germline V CDR1 and CDR2: MNHNS, SASEGT. J gave up 2 bases and V 6 bases, and 3 bases lay outside the gene matches. The CDR3 DNA reads as TGTGCCAGCAGGGGGACTAGTACCTACAATGAGCAGTTCTTC. Its translation: CASRGTSTYNEQFF.

The CDR3 sequence: CASSQQGLQETQYF. The CDR3 bases are TGCGCCAGCAGCCAACAGGGTCTTCAAGAGACCCAGTACTTC. The chain employs TRBV4-1 and TRBJ2-5; possible D gene TRBD1, 5 bases. Looked up from germline, CDR1 is MGHRA and CDR2 is YSYEKL. V was cut by 2 bases and J by 2 bases, with 9 bases left in between. This CDR3 is built from 14 residues.